The 15 T cell receptor beta chains reported below all come from one sample, sequenced in a study of control samples from healthy donors and cancer patients. Libraries were prepared by immunoSEQ multiplex PCR; TCRdb keeps only in-frame clonotypes and omits some of them. The table shows over 80,000 clones, with roughly three quarters occurring only once. The specimen sequenced was blood. These receptor sequences come from a woman aged 30 to 39 in good health.

The genes are TRBV20-1 and TRBJ1-2; 8 positions match TRBD1. The J segment lost 7 bases and the V segment lost 3 bases, leaving 16 bases of the junction unmatched. This CDR3 has 16 residues. CDR1 is DFQATT, CDR2 SNEGSKA, per germline (reference sequence). The CDR3 region has the DNA TGCAGTGCTAGTGATCCTCGACAGGGGCGAATCCGTGGCTACACCTTC. Encoded protein: CSASDPRQGRIRGYTF.

This chain joins TRBV6-5 and TRBJ2-7, with a possible D match to TRBD2 (5 bases). CDR1 MNHEY and CDR2 SVGAGI come from the germline V gene. This CDR3 has 13 amino acids. V was pared by 5 bases and J by 5 bases, with 13 bases between. The CDR3 region is CASSPRVGNEQYF. For the CDR3, the DNA is TGTGCCAGCAGTCCACGAGTCGGGAACGAGCAGTACTTC.

This clone was counted only a few times. The chain employs TRBV14 and TRBJ2-3, with D uncertain. Trimming pared 2 bases from V and 3 bases from J, leaving 12 bases between. The CDR3 length is 15 residues. In germline, CDR1 is SGHDN, CDR2 FVKESK. This CDR3 is CASSQRTSGTDTQYF. CDR3 nucleotide sequence: TGTGCCAGCAGCCAAAGAACATCCGGTACAGATACGCAGTATTTT.

The chain couples TRBV5-1 to TRBJ1-1; D ambiguous. Germline assignment: CDR1 SGHRS and CDR2 YFSETQ. The V end was cut by 4 bases, the J end by 0 bases, with 16 bases between. The CDR3 has 16 residues. The CDR3 DNA is TGCGCCAGCAGCCGAGAGACCTCAAACTTGAACACTGAAGCTTTCTTT. It codes for CASSRETSNLNTEAFF. Drawing the rest from reference TRBV5-1 and TRBJ1-1, the complete variable domain is KAGVTQTPRYLIKTRGQQVTLSCSPISGHRSVSWYQQTPGQGLQFLFEYFSETQRNKGNFPGRFSGRQFSNSRSEMNVSTLELGDSALYLCASSRETSNLNTEAFFGQGTRLTVV.

The chain employs TRBV6-6 and TRBJ1-5; possible D gene TRBD1, 6 bases. This CDR3 is 14 amino acids long. CDR1 is MNHNY and CDR2 is SVGAGI in the germline V gene (reference sequence). Deletions cut 5 bases from V and 4 bases from J, with 12 bases between. The CDR3 is CASSPSDRNQPQHF. The CDR3 DNA is TGTGCCAGCAGTCCCTCGGACAGAAATCAGCCCCAGCATTTT.

The CDR3 DNA reads as TGTGCCAGCAGCCCCACAAGGAACGAGCAGTACTTC. Its translation: CASSPTRNEQYF. The chain couples TRBV11-2 to TRBJ2-7, with D hard to call. V gave up 5 bases and J gave up 5 bases, with 10 bases separating them. Per germline, CDR1 SGHAT and CDR2 FQNNGV. CDR3 length: 12 amino acids.

Concerning this clone itself: A far larger clone is a single base away, which makes a read error likely. The chain is built from TRBV27 and TRBJ2-3; D may be TRBD2 (6 bases). V gave up 5 bases and J gave up 1 base, with 10 bases separating them. Looked up from germline, CDR1 is MNHEY and CDR2 is SMNVEV (reference sequence). CDR3 length: 14 residues. CDR3 sequence reads: CASSPGLRTDTQYF. CDR3 sequence (DNA): TGTGCCAGCAGTCCGGGACTCCGCACAGATACGCAGTATTTT.

V gene TRBV5-1 combines with J gene TRBJ1-2, with D possibly being TRBD1 (6 bases). The CDR3 runs to 14 residues. V lost 7 bases, J lost 3 bases, and 16 bases lay in between. Germline assignment: CDR1 SGHRS and CDR2 YFSETQ. CDR3 region: CASFWGAQDYGYTF. CDR3 coding DNA: TGCGCCAGCTTTTGGGGGGCGCAGGACTATGGCTACACCTTC.

This clone was recorded only once. In nucleotides, the CDR3 is TGTGCCAGCAGTCGGACGGGGACAGCAAAAAATGAAAAACTGTTTTTT. This codes for CASSRTGTAKNEKLFF. This chain links TRBV11-2 with TRBJ1-4, with 7 bases that match TRBD1. Germline trimming cut 6 bases from V and 5 bases from J; bases unmatched to any gene: 12. Germline CDR1 and CDR2: SGHAT and FQNNGV. The CDR3 covers 16 residues.

The chain joins TRBV11-3 to TRBJ2-1; weak D call: TRBD2 (6 bases). The V end was cut by 4 bases, the J end by 7 bases, with 17 bases between. The CDR3 sequence is 15 residues long. Germline values: CDR1 SGHNT, CDR2 YENEEA. The DNA for the CDR3 is TGTGCCAGCAGCTGGGGGGACCCTACCTGGAATGAGCAGTTCTTC. This translates into CASSWGDPTWNEQFF. Drawing the rest from reference TRBV11-3 and TRBJ2-1, the complete variable domain is EAGVVQSPRYKIIEKKQPVAFWCNPISGHNTLYWYLQNLGQGPELLIRYENEEAVDDSQLPKDRFSAERLKGVDSTLKIQPAELGDSAVYLCASSWGDPTWNEQFFGPGTRLTVL.

The J gene is TRBJ1-2, the V gene TRBV5-1; D is possibly TRBD1 (6 bases). There are 15 residues in the CDR3. CDR1 is SGHRS and CDR2 is YFSETQ in the germline V gene. V lost 0 bases and J 5 bases, leaving 14 bases between the germline ends. The CDR3 region is CASSLDEQGLYGYTF. The DNA of the CDR3 is TGCGCCAGCAGCTTGGATGAGCAGGGGCTGTATGGCTACACCTTC.

The chain uses TRBV18 and TRBJ2-2, with D perhaps matching TRBD1 (6 bases). The germline CDR1 and CDR2 sequences are KGHSH and LQKENI. V lost 3 bases and J 4 bases, leaving 9 bases between the germline ends. The CDR3 covers 14 residues. The CDR3 sequence is CASSPNRATGELFF. CDR3 nucleotide sequence: TGTGCCAGCTCACCGAACAGGGCCACCGGGGAGCTGTTTTTT.

This chain uses TRBV29-1 with TRBJ2-1, with D perhaps matching TRBD1 (8 bases). CDR3 size: 14 residues. Germline V CDR1 and CDR2: SQVTM, ANQGSEA. V was shortened by 4 bases and J by 9 bases, with 19 bases between the two germline ends. CDR3 sequence (DNA): TGCAGCGTTGGGTCTGGCACAGGGGGGGGTGAGCAGTTCTTC. Protein product: CSVGSGTGGGEQFF.

This clone was counted a few times. This chain links TRBV6-5 with TRBJ1-6; TRBD1 might be the D (5 bases). Trimming took off 6 bases at V and 14 bases at J, with 17 bases between the two ends. This CDR3 has 13 residues. Looked up from germline, CDR1 is MNHEY and CDR2 is SVGAGI. The CDR3 sequence is CASSANVDSTLHF. The CDR3 region has the DNA TGTGCCAGCAGCGCTAACGTCGACAGCACCCTCCACTTT.

This clone was seen more than once but under ten times. The chain combines TRBV27 with TRBJ2-3; 7 bases fit TRBD1. The V gene's germline CDR1 is MNHEY and CDR2 SMNVEV (reference sequence). J gave up 2 bases and V 6 bases, and 8 bases lay outside the gene matches. The CDR3 has 15 amino acids. As DNA, the CDR3 is TGTGCCAGCAGAGCCAGGGACAGATACACAGATACGCAGTATTTT. Its translation is CASRARDRYTDTQYF.